This T cell receptor (beta chain) came from a study of T cell responses to AZD1222 COVID-19 vaccine. The repertoire was sequenced with immunoSEQ multiplex PCR; TCRdb's copy has only in-frame clones and lacks some. Among about 83,000 clones listed, 86% were seen once. The origin of this receptor is an adult in good health. Sequencing used peripheral blood, obtained on day 0 of AZD1222 vaccination.

As DNA, the CDR3 is TGTGCCAGCATAAGGGATAATTCACCCCTCCACTTT. Residues: CASIRDNSPLHF. The chain recombines TRBV2 with TRBJ1-6; D is ambiguous. This CDR3 is built from 12 residues. The germline V gene encodes CDR1 SNHLY and CDR2 FYNNEI. V was cut by 7 bases and J by 5 bases, with 6 bases left in between.